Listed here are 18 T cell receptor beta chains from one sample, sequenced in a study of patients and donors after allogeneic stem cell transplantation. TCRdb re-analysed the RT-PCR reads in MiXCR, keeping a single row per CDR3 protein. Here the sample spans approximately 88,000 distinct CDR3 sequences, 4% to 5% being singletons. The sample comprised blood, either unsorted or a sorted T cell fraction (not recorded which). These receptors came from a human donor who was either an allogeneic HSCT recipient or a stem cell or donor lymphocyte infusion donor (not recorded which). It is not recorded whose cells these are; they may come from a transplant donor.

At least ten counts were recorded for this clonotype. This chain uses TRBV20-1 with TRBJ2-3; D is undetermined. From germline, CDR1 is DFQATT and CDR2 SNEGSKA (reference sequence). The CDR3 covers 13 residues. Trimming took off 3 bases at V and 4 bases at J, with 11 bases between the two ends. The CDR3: CSARGLTADTQYF. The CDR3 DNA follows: TGCAGTGCTAGGGGCCTAACGGCAGATACGCAGTATTTT.

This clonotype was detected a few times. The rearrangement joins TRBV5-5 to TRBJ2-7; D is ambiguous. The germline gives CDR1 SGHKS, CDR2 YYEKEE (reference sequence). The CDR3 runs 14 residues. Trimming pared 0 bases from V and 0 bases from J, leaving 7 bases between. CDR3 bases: TGTGCCAGCAGCTTGGGGGGAAGCTCCTACGAGCAGTACTTC. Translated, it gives CASSLGGSSYEQYF.

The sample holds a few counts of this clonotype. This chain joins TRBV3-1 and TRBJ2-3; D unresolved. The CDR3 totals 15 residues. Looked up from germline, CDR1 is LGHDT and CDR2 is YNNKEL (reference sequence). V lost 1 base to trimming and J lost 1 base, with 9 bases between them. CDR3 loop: CASSQGSYRTDTQYF. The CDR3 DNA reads TGTGCCAGCAGCCAAGGGAGTTACCGCACAGATACGCAGTATTTT.

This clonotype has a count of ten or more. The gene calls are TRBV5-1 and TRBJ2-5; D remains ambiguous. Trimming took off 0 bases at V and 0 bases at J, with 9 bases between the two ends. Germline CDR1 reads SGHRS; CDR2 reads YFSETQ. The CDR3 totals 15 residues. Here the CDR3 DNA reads TGCGCCAGCAGCTTGGACGTGGGCTACCAAGAGACCCAGTACTTC. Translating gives CASSLDVGYQETQYF.

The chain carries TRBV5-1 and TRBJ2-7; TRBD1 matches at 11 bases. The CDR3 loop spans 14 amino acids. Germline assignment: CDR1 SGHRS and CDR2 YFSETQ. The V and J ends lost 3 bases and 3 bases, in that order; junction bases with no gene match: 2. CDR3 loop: CASSSGTGGYEQYF. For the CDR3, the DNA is TGCGCCAGCAGCTCCGGGACAGGGGGCTACGAGCAGTACTTC.

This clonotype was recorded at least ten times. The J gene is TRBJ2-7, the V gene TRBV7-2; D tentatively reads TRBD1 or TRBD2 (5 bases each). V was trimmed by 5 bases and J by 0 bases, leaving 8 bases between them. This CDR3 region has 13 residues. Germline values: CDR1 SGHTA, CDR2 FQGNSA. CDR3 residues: CASSRDLSYEQYF. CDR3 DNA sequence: TGTGCCAGCAGCCGGGACCTCTCCTACGAGCAGTACTTC.

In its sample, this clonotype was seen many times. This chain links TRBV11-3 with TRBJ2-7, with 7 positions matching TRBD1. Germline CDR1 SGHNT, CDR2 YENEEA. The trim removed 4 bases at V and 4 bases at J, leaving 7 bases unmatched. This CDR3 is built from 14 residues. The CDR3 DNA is TGTGCCAGCAGCTGGGGGACAGAAGGGTACGAGCAGTACTTC. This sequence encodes CASSWGTEGYEQYF.

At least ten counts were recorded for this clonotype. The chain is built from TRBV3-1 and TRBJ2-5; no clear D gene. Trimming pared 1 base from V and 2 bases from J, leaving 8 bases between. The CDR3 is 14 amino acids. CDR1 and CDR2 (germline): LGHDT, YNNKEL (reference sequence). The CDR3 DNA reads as TGTGCCAGCAGCCAAGGTCCACGACAAGAGACCCAGTACTTC. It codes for CASSQGPRQETQYF.

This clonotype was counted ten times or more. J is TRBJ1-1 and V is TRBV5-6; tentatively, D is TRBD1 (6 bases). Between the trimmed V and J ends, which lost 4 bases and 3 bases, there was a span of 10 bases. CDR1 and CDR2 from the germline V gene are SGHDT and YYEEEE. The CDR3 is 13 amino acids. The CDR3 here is CASSKGEDTEAFF. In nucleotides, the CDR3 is TGTGCCAGCAGCAAGGGGGAAGACACTGAAGCTTTCTTT. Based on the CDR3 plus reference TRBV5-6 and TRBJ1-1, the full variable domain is DAGVTQSPTHLIKTRGQQVTLRCSPKSGHDTVSWYQQALGQGPQFIFQYYEEEERQRGNFPDRFSGHQFPNYSSELNVNALLLGDSALYLCASSKGEDTEAFFGQGTRLTVV.

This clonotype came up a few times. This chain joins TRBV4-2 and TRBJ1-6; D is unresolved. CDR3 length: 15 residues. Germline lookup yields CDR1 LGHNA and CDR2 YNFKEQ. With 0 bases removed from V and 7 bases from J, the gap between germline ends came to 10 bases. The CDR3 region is CASSQDFATNSPLHF. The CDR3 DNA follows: TGTGCCAGCAGCCAAGATTTCGCCACAAATTCACCCCTCCACTTT.

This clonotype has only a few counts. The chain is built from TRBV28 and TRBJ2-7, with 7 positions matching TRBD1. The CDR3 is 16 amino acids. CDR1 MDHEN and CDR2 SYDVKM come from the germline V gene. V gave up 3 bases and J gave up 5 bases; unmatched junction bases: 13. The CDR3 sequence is CASSFVGQALLDEQYF. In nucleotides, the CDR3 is TGTGCCAGCAGTTTCGTCGGACAGGCTTTACTGGACGAGCAGTACTTC.

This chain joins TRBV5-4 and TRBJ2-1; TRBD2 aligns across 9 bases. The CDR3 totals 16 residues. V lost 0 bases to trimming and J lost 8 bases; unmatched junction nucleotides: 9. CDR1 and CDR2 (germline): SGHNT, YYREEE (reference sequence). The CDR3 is CASSLEGPSGVDEQFF. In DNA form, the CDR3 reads TGTGCCAGCAGCTTGGAAGGGCCTAGCGGGGTCGATGAGCAGTTCTTC.

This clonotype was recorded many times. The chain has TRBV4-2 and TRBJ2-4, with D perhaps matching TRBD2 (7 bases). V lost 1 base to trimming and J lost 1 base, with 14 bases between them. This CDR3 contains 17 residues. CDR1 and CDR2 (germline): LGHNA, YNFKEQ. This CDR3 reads CASSQVSTGGAKNIQYF. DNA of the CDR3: TGTGCCAGCAGCCAAGTGTCCACGGGGGGCGCCAAAAACATTCAGTACTTC.

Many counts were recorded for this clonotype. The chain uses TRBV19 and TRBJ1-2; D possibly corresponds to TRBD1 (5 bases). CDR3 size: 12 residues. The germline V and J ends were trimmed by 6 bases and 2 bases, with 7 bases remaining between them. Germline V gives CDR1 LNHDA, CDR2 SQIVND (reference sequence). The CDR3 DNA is TGTGCCAGTAGGGACAAGAACTATGGCTACACCTTC. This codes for CASRDKNYGYTF.

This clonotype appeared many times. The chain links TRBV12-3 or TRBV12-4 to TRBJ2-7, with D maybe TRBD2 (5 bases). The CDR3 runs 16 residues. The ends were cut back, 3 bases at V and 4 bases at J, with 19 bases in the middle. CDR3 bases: TGTGCCAGCAGTTTGCGCTTAGGGAGTTTCGCATACGAGCAGTACTTC. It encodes CASSLRLGSFAYEQYF.

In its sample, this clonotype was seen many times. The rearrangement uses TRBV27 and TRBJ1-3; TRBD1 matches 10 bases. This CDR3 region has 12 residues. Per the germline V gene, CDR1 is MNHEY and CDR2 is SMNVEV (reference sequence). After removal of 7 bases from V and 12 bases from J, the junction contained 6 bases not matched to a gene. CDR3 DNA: TGTGCCAGCAAGACAGGGGGCAGTGGCATATATTTT. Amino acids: CASKTGGSGIYF.

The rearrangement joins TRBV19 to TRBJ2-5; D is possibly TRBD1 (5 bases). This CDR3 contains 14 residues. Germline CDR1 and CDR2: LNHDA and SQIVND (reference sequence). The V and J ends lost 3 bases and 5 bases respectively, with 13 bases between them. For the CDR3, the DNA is TGTGCCAGTAGTATTAACTACAACAGGGAGACCCAGTACTTC. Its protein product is CASSINYNRETQYF.

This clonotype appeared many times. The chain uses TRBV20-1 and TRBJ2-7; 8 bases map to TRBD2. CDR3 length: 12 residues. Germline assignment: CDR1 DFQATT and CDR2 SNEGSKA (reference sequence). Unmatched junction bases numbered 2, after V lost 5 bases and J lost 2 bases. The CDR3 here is CSALAGAYEQYF. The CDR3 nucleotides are TGCAGTGCTCTAGCGGGCGCCTACGAGCAGTACTTC.